These T cell receptor beta chains were read from a single sample in a study of Tregs in tolerant kidney transplant recipients. These receptors have no identified antigens. Method: immunoSEQ multiplex PCR; TCRdb's copy keeps in-frame clones and lacks some. The data show 15,000 to 18,000 clones, over 40% seen once. The input for sequencing was CD4+ T cells from blood cultured with allogeneic cells, taken before the transplant. The receptors stem from a human patient who received a combined kidney and bone marrow transplant. The CDR3 runs from the conserved cysteine through the conserved F or W. Fields, in order: D gene, V gene, clone size, J gene, CDR3 protein, CDR3 DNA. D genes are given only for firm matches. A clone size is listed for some rows: how often the clone was seen (once, few, many), or a class if it is expanded.

>TRBD1|TRBV7-9|NA|TRBJ1-1
CASSSQGGNTEAFF
TGTGCCAGCAGCTCGCAGGGGGGCAACACTGAAGCTTTCTTT
>TRBD1|TRBV15|NA|TRBJ1-5
CATSKRGGHQPQHF
TGTGCCACCAGTAAGAGAGGGGGCCATCAGCCCCAGCATTTT
>NA|TRBV9|NA|TRBJ2-3
CASSPFADTQYF
TGTGCCAGCAGCCCCTTCGCAGATACGCAGTATTTT
>TRBD2|TRBV6-6|NA|TRBJ2-7
CASRRTSGSSYEQYF
TGTGCCAGCAGGCGGACTAGCGGATCCTCCTACGAGCAGTACTTC
>NA|TRBV4-3|NA|TRBJ2-1
CASSQAGLGRNEQFF
TGCGCCAGCAGCCAAGCGGGGTTGGGAAGGAATGAGCAGTTCTTC
>NA|TRBV6-5|NA|TRBJ2-7
CASSPFSGYEQYF
TGTGCCAGCAGCCCATTCTCAGGCTACGAGCAGTACTTC
>NA|TRBV4-3|few|TRBJ2-6
CASSRRVSGANVLTF
TGCGCCAGCAGCCGCAGGGTCTCTGGGGCCAACGTCCTGACTTTC
>TRBD1|TRBV11-3|NA|TRBJ1-1
CASREGTANTEAFF
TGTGCCAGCAGGGAGGGGACAGCGAACACTGAAGCTTTCTTT
>NA|TRBV5-1|few|TRBJ1-4
CASSRLGGTSEKLFF
TGCGCCAGCAGCCGACTCGGGGGGACGTCTGAAAAACTGTTTTTT
>TRBD2|TRBV27|NA|TRBJ2-1
CASSTGLAVYNEQFF
TGTGCCAGCAGTACCGGACTAGCGGTCTACAATGAGCAGTTCTTC
>NA|TRBV11-3|NA|TRBJ2-3
CATKTGTSTDTQYF
TGTGCCACCAAGACTGGAACTAGCACAGATACGCAGTATTTT
>NA|TRBV11-2|few|TRBJ1-2
CASRKGAGIGYGYTF
TGTGCCAGCAGAAAAGGGGCAGGGATCGGCTATGGCTACACCTTC
>TRBD2|TRBV9|NA|TRBJ2-7
CASSVGPRGRSYEQYF
TGTGCCAGCAGCGTAGGGCCCCGCGGGAGGAGTTACGAGCAGTACTTC
>TRBD1|TRBV6-6|few|TRBJ1-1
CASTGQGSTEAFF
TGTGCCAGCACGGGACAGGGGTCCACTGAAGCTTTCTTT
>NA|TRBV18|NA|TRBJ1-2
CASSQYSLAGYGYTF
TGTGCCAGCTCCCAGTACAGTTTGGCGGGTTATGGCTACACCTTC
>TRBD1|TRBV14|few|TRBJ2-7
CASSQTGDYEQYF
TGTGCCAGCAGTCAGACAGGGGACTACGAGCAGTACTTC
>NA|TRBV5-1|few|TRBJ2-1
CASSLERSSYNEQFF
TGCGCCAGCAGCTTGGAGAGGAGCTCCTACAATGAGCAGTTCTTC
>TRBD1|TRBV11-2|few|TRBJ2-4
CASSLIGTGKNIQYF
TGTGCCAGCAGCTTAATTGGGACAGGCAAAAACATTCAGTACTTC
>NA|TRBV18|NA|TRBJ2-7
CASSAGGRSYEQYF
TGTGCCAGCTCAGCGGGCGGGCGCTCCTACGAGCAGTACTTC
>TRBD1|TRBV19|few|TRBJ2-1
CASKRTGHNEQFF
TGTGCCAGTAAGAGGACAGGGCACAATGAGCAGTTCTTC
>TRBD2|TRBV7-2|NA|TRBJ2-3
CASSLGLAADTQYF
TGTGCCAGCAGCTTAGGACTAGCGGCGGATACGCAGTATTTT
>NA|TRBV5-1|NA|TRBJ2-7
CASSYRQDTYEQYF
TGCGCCAGCAGCTACAGACAGGATACCTACGAGCAGTACTTC
>NA|TRBV9|NA|TRBJ2-5
CASSKGVYSQETQYF
TGTGCCAGCAGCAAAGGGGTGTATTCCCAGGAGACCCAGTACTTC
>NA|TRBV7-2|once|TRBJ2-3
CASSPSGSTDTQYF
TGTGCCAGCAGCCCTTCGGGGAGCACAGATACGCAGTATTTT
>NA|TRBV7-9|NA|TRBJ1-2
CASSSTVSQRGSYTF
TGTGCCAGCAGCTCTACGGTCTCGCAAAGGGGGAGCTACACCTTC
>NA|TRBV10-3|NA|TRBJ2-3
CAISLGGLSADTQYF
TGTGCCATCAGTCTTGGTGGACTGTCCGCAGATACGCAGTATTTT
>NA|TRBV27|few|TRBJ1-5
CASSLSRENQPQHF
TGTGCCAGCAGTTTAAGTAGGGAGAATCAGCCCCAGCATTTT
>NA|TRBV5-1|once|TRBJ2-7
CASSLAGQVGYEQYF
TGCGCCAGCAGCTTGGCCGGTCAGGTGGGCTACGAGCAGTACTTC
>NA|TRBV14|NA|TRBJ1-6
CASSQGQTPLHF
TGTGCCAGCAGCCAAGGTCAGACACCCCTCCACTTT
>TRBD2|TRBV5-1|once|TRBJ2-7
CASRGLAGGIEQYF
TGCGCCAGCAGAGGACTAGCGGGAGGGATCGAGCAGTACTTC
>TRBD1|TRBV11-2|NA|TRBJ2-2
CASSSRGDRGSGELFF
TGTGCCAGCAGCTCCAGGGGGGACAGGGGGTCCGGGGAGCTGTTTTTT
>TRBD1|TRBV9|NA|TRBJ1-2
CASSLQPGQGIYGYTF
TGTGCCAGCAGCTTACAGCCGGGACAGGGGATCTATGGCTACACCTTC
>NA|TRBV11-1|few|TRBJ1-6
CASSVRGWNSPLHF
TGTGCCAGCAGCGTAAGAGGGTGGAATTCACCCCTCCACTTT
>NA|TRBV29-1|NA|TRBJ2-7
CSVGRTVEQYF
TGCAGCGTTGGAAGGACAGTCGAGCAGTACTTC
>NA|TRBV21-1|few|TRBJ1-1
CASTLNTSRAFF
TGTGCCAGCACCCTAAATACCTCTCGGGCTTTCTTT
>TRBD1|TRBV5-1|once|TRBJ1-1
CASSLEDRGFTEAFF
TGCGCCAGCAGCTTGGAGGACAGGGGTTTCACTGAAGCTTTCTTT
>TRBD1|TRBV7-3|NA|TRBJ2-7
CASSKRPPTGQGLGEQYF
TGTGCCAGCAGCAAAAGACCCCCAACGGGACAGGGTCTAGGCGAGCAGTACTTC
>NA|TRBV7-2|once|TRBJ1-2
CASSLSGFYGYTF
TGTGCCAGCAGCTTATCGGGGTTCTATGGCTACACCTTC
>TRBD1|TRBV19|NA|TRBJ2-5
CASSRQGLAGGPRYETQYF
TGTGCCAGTAGTAGACAGGGGTTGGCTGGCGGCCCCCGCTATGAGACCCAGTACTTC
>NA|TRBV6-5|few|TRBJ1-2
CASSRHEEGYGYTF
TGTGCCAGCAGCCGACACGAGGAGGGCTATGGCTACACCTTC
>NA|TRBV18|NA|TRBJ1-1
CASSGTQGNTEAFF
TGTGCCAGCTCCGGAACTCAGGGGAACACTGAAGCTTTCTTT
>TRBD2|TRBV7-9|NA|TRBJ2-3
CASSLRLAVNTDTQYF
TGTGCCAGCAGCTTACGACTAGCGGTGAACACAGATACGCAGTATTTT
>NA|TRBV6-6|few|TRBJ2-1
CASSYPSGNNEQFF
TGTGCCAGCAGTTACCCCTCAGGGAACAATGAGCAGTTCTTC